This T cell receptor (beta chain) came from a study of T cells in Graves' hyperthyroidism and ophthalmopathy. Per germline, CDR1 SGHDT and CDR2 YYEEEE. This CDR3 is built from 12 residues. The TCR beta CDR3 regions underwent amplification using RNA transcripts as the source. During a first-round RT-PCR of the TCR CDR3, the HTBI primer set was used. Each CDR3 protein gets one entry after TCRdb re-called the multiplex PCR reads with MiXCR. Of hundreds of thousands of distinct CDR3 sequences in the sample, about 13% were seen once. The clonotype originates from a woman under 30 with Graves' hyperthyroidism. The chain recombines TRBV5-6 with TRBJ2-7; D may be TRBD2 (5 bases). The J call may be mistaken, given a closer DNA end match to TRBJ2-1. Sequencing used blood. This CDR3 is CASSLADYEQFF. CDR3 DNA sequence: TGTGCCAGCAGCTTGGCCGACTACGAGCAGTTCTTC.